Following are 21 T cell receptor beta chains from one sample sequenced in a study of T-cell reconstitution after alpha-beta-depleted transplantation in children. Unique molecular identifiers were used in preparing the TCRbeta library. Via MiXCR, TCRdb re-called the PCR reads, giving one row per CDR3 protein. The table records fewer than 700,000 distinct CDR3 sequences, under 30% of them present only once. The starting material was PBMCs, mostly from graft donor cells, obtained 360 days after TCRalphabeta/CD19-depleted stem cell transplant. The receptors here all came from a boy less than two years old who had a stem cell transplant for acute myeloid leukemia, so the T cells may come from the graft donor.

V gene TRBV28 combines with J gene TRBJ2-2; D is ambiguous. CDR1 MDHEN and CDR2 SYDVKM come from the germline V gene. Trimming took off 7 bases at V and 5 bases at J, with 8 bases between the two ends. CDR3 length equals 12 residues. Here the CDR3 DNA reads TGTGCCAGCACCCGAAGGACCGGGGAGCTGTTTTTT. It is translated as CASTRRTGELFF.

This clonotype was seen many times. The gene calls are TRBV6-5 and TRBJ1-2; 9 bases are a match to TRBD1. With 7 bases clipped from V and 5 bases from J, the junction kept 14 bases outside the gene matches. Looked up from germline, CDR1 is MNHEY and CDR2 is SVGAGI. The CDR3 extends over 16 amino acids. The CDR3 sequence: CASTQGQGGFPYGYTF. DNA of the CDR3: TGTGCCAGCACCCAGGGACAGGGTGGTTTCCCATATGGCTACACCTTC.

This chain uses TRBV27 with TRBJ2-3; D is undetermined. The germline V gene encodes CDR1 MNHEY and CDR2 SMNVEV (reference sequence). The CDR3 length is 11 residues. V was shortened by 7 bases and J by 4 bases, with 6 bases between the two germline ends. CDR3 coding DNA: TGTGCCAGCAAACGGTCAGATACGCAGTATTTT. Translated: CASKRSDTQYF.

This clonotype was seen a handful of times. The chain recombines TRBV7-6 with TRBJ2-7; 10 bases agree with TRBD2. CDR3 length: 14 residues. V shed 5 bases, J shed 4 bases, and the junction held 5 bases outside the gene matches. CDR1 is SGHVS, CDR2 FNYEAQ, per germline. For the CDR3, the DNA is TGTGCCAGCAGCCCGACTAGCGGGCCTTACGAGCAGTACGTC. Its translation is CASSPTSGPYEQYV.

The J gene is TRBJ2-3, the V gene TRBV4-3; 14 nucleotides line up with TRBD2. The germline CDR1 and CDR2 sequences are LGHNA and YSLEER. This CDR3 region has 16 residues. After removal of 1 base from V and 4 bases from J, the junction contained 1 base not matched to a gene. The CDR3 DNA follows: TGCGCCAGCAGCCAAGTGACTAGCGGGGGGGCAGATACGCAGTATTTT. This sequence encodes CASSQVTSGGADTQYF.

The chain employs TRBV9 and TRBJ2-2; tentatively, D is TRBD1 (6 bases). Looked up from germline, CDR1 is SGDLS and CDR2 is YYNGEE. The CDR3 contains 15 residues. V lost 2 bases, J lost 5 bases, and 13 bases lay in between. The CDR3 nucleotides are TGTGCCAGCAGCGTTACAGGGAGAGGAACCGGGGAGCTGTTTTTT. This sequence encodes CASSVTGRGTGELFF.

This chain joins TRBV25-1 and TRBJ2-3; TRBD1 matches at 8 bases. The CDR3 is 14 amino acids. The V segment lost 3 bases and the J segment 3 bases; nucleotides outside the gene matches: 2. The V gene's germline CDR1 is MGHDK and CDR2 SYGVNS. The CDR3 region is CASSDYRGTDTQYF. CDR3 in DNA: TGTGCCAGCAGTGATTACAGGGGGACAGATACGCAGTATTTT.

This clonotype showed up many times. The chain has TRBV12-3 or TRBV12-4 and TRBJ2-1; D unclear. The CDR3 is 15 amino acids. Trimming stripped 2 bases from V and 3 bases from J, with 11 bases between. The CDR3 DNA sequence: TGTGCCAGCAGTTTACCCAATAAAATCTACAATGAGCAGTTCTTC. This encodes CASSLPNKIYNEQFF.

The chain recombines TRBV5-1 with TRBJ2-1; 8 nucleotides match TRBD1. V was pared by 3 bases and J by 6 bases, with 11 bases of the junction left unmatched. The V gene's germline CDR1 is SGHRS and CDR2 YFSETQ. The CDR3 runs to 16 residues. In DNA form, the CDR3 reads TGCGCCAGCAGCTCGATTAGGGGCACAGGGGGCAATGAGCAGTTCTTC. Protein: CASSSIRGTGGNEQFF.

This clonotype was observed at least ten times. J is TRBJ2-5 and V is TRBV15, with TRBD2 as a possible D gene (6 bases). The V and J ends lost 7 bases and 5 bases respectively, with 14 bases between them. The CDR3 loop spans 13 amino acids. The germline CDR1 and CDR2 sequences are LNHNV and YYDKDF (reference sequence). The CDR3 bases are TGTGCCACCACTAAGGACTATCGGGAGACCCAGTACTTC. Amino acid sequence: CATTKDYRETQYF.

This clonotype was seen a few times. This chain joins TRBV7-9 and TRBJ2-7; D gene ambiguous. The V end lost 6 bases, the J end lost 0 bases, and 6 bases lay between the germline ends. Per germline, CDR1 SEHNR and CDR2 FQNEAQ (reference sequence). The CDR3 covers 12 residues. The CDR3: CASSGTSYEQYF. The CDR3 coding sequence is TGTGCCAGCAGTGGAACCTCCTACGAGCAGTACTTC.

This clonotype showed up many times. The CDR3 region is CASSYSPAEEYGYTF. CDR3 nucleotide sequence: TGTGCCAGCAGTTACTCGCCAGCCGAGGAATATGGCTACACCTTC. The gene calls are TRBV6-5 and TRBJ1-2; D remains ambiguous. Trimming shortened V by 0 bases and J by 5 bases, and 13 bases separated the two germline ends. The germline CDR1 and CDR2 sequences are MNHEY and SVGAGI. The CDR3 loop spans 15 amino acids.

This clonotype showed up many times. V and J are TRBV7-2 and TRBJ1-2; 8 positions match TRBD1. This CDR3 is 16 amino acids long. Germline V lookup: CDR1 SGHTA, CDR2 FQGNSA. V trimming: 1 base; J trimming: 2 bases; junction bases outside the gene matches: 6. CDR3 in amino acids: CASSLEPRQGNYGYTF. The CDR3 DNA reads TGTGCCAGCAGCTTAGAGCCTCGACAGGGGAACTATGGCTACACCTTC.

This clonotype has only a few counts. This chain joins TRBV4-3 and TRBJ2-5; a weak D match, TRBD1 (5 bases). CDR1 is LGHNA, CDR2 YSLEER, per germline. V was clipped by 5 bases and J by 3 bases, with 10 bases between them. The CDR3 covers 13 residues. CDR3 in amino acids: CASSDDSEETQYF. The CDR3 DNA follows: TGCGCCAGCAGCGACGACAGCGAAGAGACCCAGTACTTC.

CDR3: CSVVSRVGGYGYTF. DNA of the CDR3: TGCAGCGTCGTATCAAGGGTTGGAGGCTATGGCTACACCTTC. V is TRBV29-1 and J is TRBJ1-2; D unclear. Trimming stripped 6 bases from V and 4 bases from J, with 18 bases between. Germline V CDR1 and CDR2: SQVTM, ANQGSEA. The CDR3 runs 14 residues.

The rearrangement links TRBV6-5 to TRBJ1-4, with TRBD1 as a possible D gene (5 bases). CDR1 and CDR2 (germline): MNHEY, SVGAGI. This CDR3 has 16 residues. Trimming removed 2 bases from V and 4 bases from J, with 14 bases in between. The CDR3 region has the DNA TGTGCCAGCAGTTACCGGGGGGGACCAAATAATGAAAAACTGTTTTTT. Protein: CASSYRGGPNNEKLFF.

This clonotype was counted at least ten times. The chain employs TRBV20-1 and TRBJ2-1, with D maybe TRBD1 (6 bases). This CDR3 spans 15 amino acids. V dropped 6 bases and J dropped 0 bases, with 15 bases sitting between them. Germline values: CDR1 DFQATT, CDR2 SNEGSKA (reference sequence). The chain's CDR3 is CSAKPGTSSYNEQFF. The CDR3 nucleotides read TGCAGTGCCAAGCCCGGGACAAGCTCCTACAATGAGCAGTTCTTC.

The chain links TRBV5-1 to TRBJ2-7; tentative D call: TRBD1 (6 bases). The CDR3 has 14 amino acids. The V end lost 0 bases, the J end lost 4 bases, and 11 bases lay between the germline ends. CDR1 is SGHRS, CDR2 YFSETQ, per germline. For the CDR3, the DNA is TGCGCCAGCAGCTTGGCCGGGGACATTTACGAGCAGTACGTC. It is translated as CASSLAGDIYEQYV.

This clonotype was observed at least ten times. The chain links TRBV2 to TRBJ2-7; D gene unclear. The CDR3 extends over 13 amino acids. Germline-derived CDR1 and CDR2 are SNHLY and FYNNEI. Trimming took 7 bases from V and 0 from J, leaving 10 bases between them. The CDR3 coding sequence is TGTGCCAGCACAAGGGCCACCTCCTACGAGCAGTACTTC. This sequence encodes CASTRATSYEQYF.

The V gene is TRBV5-1, the J gene TRBJ2-3; no definite D call. This CDR3 is 11 amino acids long. The germline V gene encodes CDR1 SGHRS and CDR2 YFSETQ. Trimming left V 6 bases short and J 4 bases short, with 6 bases between. Here the CDR3 reads CASMWADTQYF. The CDR3 DNA reads as TGCGCCAGCATGTGGGCAGATACGCAGTATTTT. The full variable domain, completed using reference TRBV5-1 and TRBJ2-3, is KAGVTQTPRYLIKTRGQQVTLSCSPISGHRSVSWYQQTPGQGLQFLFEYFSETQRNKGNFPGRFSGRQFSNSRSEMNVSTLELGDSALYLCASMWADTQYFGPGTRLTVL.

The chain links TRBV10-3 to TRBJ1-1, with TRBD1 matching 7 bases. V shed 2 bases, J shed 1 base, and the junction held 1 base outside the gene matches. Per germline, CDR1 ENHRY and CDR2 SYGVKD. The CDR3 runs to 14 residues. The CDR3, as DNA: TGTGCCATCAGTGAGGGGACAGCGAACACTGAAGCTTTCTTT. It encodes CAISEGTANTEAFF.